These 4 T cell receptor beta chains share one sample of origin, sequenced in a study of neurological immune-mediated disorders. MiXCR was run by TCRdb on the 5' RACE reads, yielding one entry per CDR3 protein. The sample has about 59,000 distinct CDR3 sequences; roughly 3.2% are singletons. Sequencing used PBMCs. The origin of the receptors is a young woman with multiple sclerosis.

This clonotype was seen ten or more times. V gene TRBV12-3 or TRBV12-4 combines with J gene TRBJ1-6; D is unclear. This CDR3 has 13 residues. Trimming took 2 bases from V and 8 from J, leaving 7 bases between them. CDR3 sequence reads: CASSLPNDSPLHF. Here the CDR3 DNA reads TGTGCCAGCAGTTTACCGAACGATTCACCCCTCCACTTT.

This clonotype was observed a few times. The chain links TRBV7-2 to TRBJ2-6; the D is unclear. This CDR3 comprises 17 residues. Trimming left V 1 base short and J 0 bases short, with 10 bases between. The germline V gene encodes CDR1 SGHTA and CDR2 FQGNSA. The CDR3 DNA follows: TGTGCCAGCAGCTTAGTGTCGGTGGGCTCTGGGGCCAACGTCCTGACTTTC. Amino acid sequence: CASSLVSVGSGANVLTF.

This clonotype was observed many times. This rearrangement joins TRBV5-1 to TRBJ1-2; TRBD1 agrees at 10 bases. Looked up from germline, CDR1 is SGHRS and CDR2 is YFSETQ. V shed 5 bases, J shed 7 bases, and the junction held 8 bases outside the gene matches. The CDR3 loop spans 14 amino acids. CDR3 sequence (DNA): TGCGCCAGCAGAGCCGGGACAGGGGATTCTGGCTACACCTTC. Its protein is CASRAGTGDSGYTF.

Ten or more counts support this clonotype. The CDR3 loop reads CASSLVPGSGENIQYF. CDR3 bases: TGCGCCAGCAGCTTGGTCCCGGGTAGCGGGGAAAACATTCAGTACTTC. J is TRBJ2-4 and V is TRBV5-1; 8 nucleotides align to TRBD2. CDR1 and CDR2 from the germline V gene are SGHRS and YFSETQ. The CDR3 sequence is 16 residues long. After removal of 0 bases from V and 5 bases from J, the junction contained 7 bases not matched to a gene.